This is a list of T cell receptor beta chains from one sample in a study of T cell changes during pregnancy in multiple sclerosis. TCRdb's copy holds only in-frame clones and misses some; the assay was immunoSEQ multiplex PCR. The table lists tens of thousands of clones, about 88% of them singletons. The material was peripheral blood, obtained in the third trimester of pregnancy. The receptors here all came from a female donor in good health, enrolled as a control in a pregnancy study. Each CDR3 is given with its conserved first and last residue. The D gene is left open where the match is weak. A row's size may be missing; if present it is once, few, many or a size class.

>TRBV4-3|NA|NA|TRBJ1-5
CASSQEGGLNQPQHF
TGCGCCAGCAGCCAAGAGGGGGGGCTGAATCAGCCCCAGCATTTT
>TRBV9|NA|TRBD2|TRBJ2-3
CASSVAGAGGLDTQYF
TGTGCCAGCAGCGTAGCTGGGGCGGGGGGGTTAGATACGCAGTATTTT
>TRBV6-6|NA|NA|TRBJ2-2
CASSTPPGEGLFF
TGTGCCAGCAGTACCCCCCCCGGCGAGGGGCTGTTTTTT
>TRBV5-6|NA|TRBD1|TRBJ1-2
CASSLGGRGESYGYTF
TGTGCCAGCAGCTTGGGGGGCAGGGGGGAGAGCTATGGCTACACCTTC
>TRBV27|NA|TRBD1|TRBJ2-3
CATQGGTDTQYF
TGTGCCACGCAGGGGGGCACAGATACGCAGTATTTT
>TRBV11-2|NA|NA|TRBJ2-1
CASSFRGWGNEQFF
TGTGCCAGCAGCTTCCGAGGGTGGGGCAATGAGCAGTTCTTC
>TRBV5-4|NA|TRBD1|TRBJ1-2
CASSLAYWDRDTYGYTF
TGTGCCAGCAGCTTGGCCTATTGGGACAGGGATACCTATGGCTACACCTTC
>TRBV27|NA|NA|TRBJ1-2
CASSLIAGNYGYTF
TGTGCCAGCAGTTTAATCGCAGGGAACTATGGCTACACCTTC
>TRBV19|NA|TRBD1|TRBJ2-7
CASGYGQGAYEQYF
TGTGCCAGTGGATATGGGCAGGGGGCATACGAGCAGTACTTC
>TRBV7-2|NA|NA|TRBJ2-7
CASSLAPSDYEQYF
TGTGCCAGCAGCTTAGCCCCTAGCGACTACGAGCAGTACTTC
>TRBV9|NA|NA|TRBJ1-5
CASSAHDRNGQPQHF
TGTGCCAGCAGCGCCCATGACAGGAATGGACAGCCCCAGCATTTT
>TRBV27|few|TRBD1|TRBJ1-2
CASSDRDRFLGYTF
TGTGCCAGCAGCGACCGGGACAGGTTCCTGGGCTACACCTTC
>TRBV9|NA|NA|TRBJ2-1
CASSAPVTDHSYNEQFF
TGTGCCAGCAGCGCCCCGGTGACAGACCACTCCTACAATGAGCAGTTCTTC
>TRBV5-5|NA|TRBD2|TRBJ2-1
CASSLARGGFDEQFF
TGTGCCAGCAGCTTGGCGCGGGGGGGCTTCGATGAGCAGTTCTTC